This T cell receptor (beta chain) appears in the sequencing data of a study of CD8+ T cells in alopecia areata. As for the study in general: Patients received oral tofacitinib, 5 to 10 mg twice daily, for moderate-to-severe alopecia areata. General study results and limits: Relative to mice, TCR sharing across patients was less clear, a difference possibly HLA-related.

Extracted RNA was reverse transcribed into cDNA, the sequencing template. The table came from immunoSEQ multiplex PCR; TCRdb's copy has only in-frame clones and leaves some out. Here the sample spans 75,000 to 100,000 clones, roughly two fifths being singletons. Details on this clone: Its antigen remains unidentified.

The CDR3 loop spans 10 amino acids. Between the trimmed V and J ends, which lost 5 bases and 4 bases, there was a span of 6 bases. Per germline, CDR1 SQVTM and CDR2 ANQGSEA. This chain joins TRBV29-1 and TRBJ2-7, with D unclear. The sequenced sample was CD4+ T cells sorted from blood. This receptor was obtained from a human donor with alopecia areata. CDR3 sequence (DNA): TGCAGCGTTTTTTTGTACGAGCAGTACTTC. Amino acids: CSVFLYEQYF.